Shown below are 9 T cell receptor beta chains from a single sample sequenced in a study of blood T cells in healthy people across ages. A sample-barcoded 5' primer and a J-beta primer mix were used in a second PCR of about 7 to 12 cycles. TCRdb analysed the 5' RACE reads with MiXCR anew, one entry per CDR3 protein. The table includes 700,000 to 900,000 distinct CDR3 sequences, 25% to 30% detected once. Another study also made use of these data, one on T cells of mothers and their children.

Source material: blood. These TCRs come from a boy aged 5-17 years in good health.

This clonotype was counted a few times. J is TRBJ2-2 and V is TRBV2, with no clear D. Germline V gives CDR1 SNHLY, CDR2 FYNNEI. Trimming removed 4 bases at V and 5 bases at J, with 8 bases between. This CDR3 spans 13 amino acids. The CDR3 is CASSVSQTGELFF. The CDR3 bases are TGTGCCAGCAGTGTAAGCCAGACCGGGGAGCTGTTTTTT.

The CDR3 coding sequence is TGTGCCAGCAGCGACCATGCCAGCTCGAACACCGGGGAGCTGTTTTTT. Protein product: CASSDHASSNTGELFF. This chain joins TRBV7-8 and TRBJ2-2; no definite D call. Trimming removed 5 bases from V and 0 bases from J, with 13 bases in between. The length of the CDR3 is 16 residues. Germline V gene data show CDR1 as SGHVS and CDR2 as FQNEAQ.

The table lists this clonotype with a count of one. This chain uses TRBV5-1 with TRBJ1-1, with TRBD1 identical over 10 bases. Germline CDR1 is SGHRS and CDR2 is YFSETQ. V gave up 1 base and J gave up 1 base; unmatched junction bases: 7. This CDR3 has 17 residues. The CDR3 coding sequence is TGCGCCAGCAGCTTGCCCGGACAGGGGGGAGGGAACACTGAAGCTTTCTTT. Amino acid sequence: CASSLPGQGGGNTEAFF.

The table lists this clonotype with a count of one. J is TRBJ2-2 and V is TRBV7-9, with D possibly matching TRBD2 (6 bases). Trimming pared 2 bases from V and 4 bases from J, leaving 11 bases between. Germline lookup yields CDR1 SEHNR and CDR2 FQNEAQ (reference sequence). The length of the CDR3 is 15 residues. The CDR3 bases are TGTGCCAGCAGCTTATATCGGGGGACCACCGGGGAGCTGTTTTTT. Its translation: CASSLYRGTTGELFF.

This chain's CDR3 is CASSAGGRSTDTQYF. In DNA, the CDR3 is TGTGCCAGCAGTGCAGGGGGGAGAAGCACAGATACGCAGTATTTT. V gene TRBV7-9 combines with J gene TRBJ2-3, with D possibly matching TRBD1 (7 bases). Trimming shortened V by 6 bases and J by 0 bases, and 13 bases separated the two germline ends. CDR1 is SEHNR and CDR2 is FQNEAQ in the germline V gene (reference sequence). The CDR3 covers 15 residues.

This clonotype was counted a few times. The junction departs from the called germline gene at one end, perhaps through a read error. The rearrangement joins TRBV3-1 to TRBJ2-2, with D unresolved. The CDR3 loop spans 13 amino acids. Looked up from germline, CDR1 is LGHDT and CDR2 is YNNKEL (reference sequence). This CDR3 is CASRQVQTGELFF. CDR3 coding DNA: TGTGCCAGCAGACAAGTACAGACCGGGGAGCTGTTTTTT.

The chain employs TRBV11-2 and TRBJ1-5; no clear D. Between the trimmed V and J ends, which lost 5 bases and 0 bases, there was a span of 8 bases. Germline values: CDR1 SGHAT, CDR2 FQNNGV. There are 14 residues in the CDR3. The CDR3 DNA sequence: TGTGCCAGCAGCCCTAGGAGTAGCAATCAGCCCCAGCATTTT. It translates to CASSPRSSNQPQHF.

The CDR3 here is CSVEDTSGAAYEQYF. DNA of the CDR3: TGCAGCGTTGAAGATACTAGCGGGGCGGCGTACGAGCAGTACTTC. This sequence joins TRBV29-1 and TRBJ2-7; 10 nucleotides line up with TRBD2. Germline CDR1 and CDR2: SQVTM and ANQGSEA. The junction had 6 bases not matched to a gene; V was cut back by 0 bases and J by 4 bases. This CDR3 contains 15 residues.

V usage is TRBV13 and J usage is TRBJ1-2; 7 bases align to TRBD1. CDR3 length equals 16 residues. V gave up 1 base and J gave up 2 bases; unmatched junction bases: 7. Looked up from germline, CDR1 is PRHDT and CDR2 is FYEKMQ (reference sequence). The CDR3: CASSLAATGPNYGYTF. The CDR3 region has the DNA TGTGCCAGCAGCTTAGCGGCGACAGGGCCCAACTATGGCTACACCTTC.